This TCR beta chain is drawn from a study of blood T cell repertoires in COVID-19. All enrollees were roughly 18 to 90 years old and from roughly 26 US areas. The V and J ends lost 5 bases and 8 bases, in that order; junction bases with no gene match: 13. Germline CDR1 reads MDHEN; CDR2 reads SYDVKM. This CDR3 region has 17 residues. In the authors' workflow: Using reference gene primer amplification, nucleated cell counts were estimated. Sequencing used immunoSEQ multiplex PCR; TCRdb keeps in-frame clones, though not all of them. The V and J calls and the clone size are those of that table, but D and trimming were determined from the DNA. The sample yields around 110,000 clones, around 83% seen once.

V and J are TRBV28 and TRBJ1-6; 9 bases are shared with TRBD1. This TCR was recovered from a woman aged 25 to 39 who had recovered from COVID-19. Sequenced input: PBMCs or T cells enriched from blood (not recorded which). CDR3 DNA: TGTGCCAGCAGTACGCCTCACGGGACAGGGTTGGATTCACCCCTCCACTTT. Translated: CASSTPHGTGLDSPLHF.